A single T cell receptor beta chain is shown here with its context. Its antigen remains unknown. This entry belongs to a study of cytomegalovirus exposure and HLA in healthy donors. Whole-study context: A prior analysis found about 110 million unique TCR beta sequences from around 180 million T cells. Some 77 million unique TCRs from HLA-typed donors were held in an early release of data.

PCR employed 60 Vbeta and 13 Jbeta primers. Produced via immunoSEQ multiplex PCR; TCRdb's table is partial and in-frame only. The sample includes about 200,000 clones, around 83% of them seen just once. Each of the donors was a healthy bone marrow donor. Study-wide findings and caveats: The study reported that TCR beta sequences accurately predicted HLA-A and HLA-B alleles in most subjects.

With V trimmed by 1 base and J by 6 bases, 2 bases remained unmatched. CDR3 length: 13 amino acids. Germline V gene lookup returns CDR1 GTSNPN and CDR2 SVGIG (reference sequence). The sample comprised PBMCs. This rearrangement joins TRBV30 to TRBJ2-1; 8 bases agree with TRBD2. The TCR was taken from a woman aged 35 to 49 in good health and CMV-seronegative. The CDR3 sequence: CAWSGTSFNEQFF. In DNA, the CDR3 is TGTGCCTGGAGTGGGACTAGCTTCAATGAGCAGTTCTTC.